A single sample gave rise to the 24 T cell receptor beta chains below, sequenced in a study of monozygotic twins with inflammatory bowel disease. For each CDR3 protein, TCRdb gives one entry from its re-call of the 5' RACE reads, without DNA. There are roughly 150,000 distinct CDR3 sequences in the sample, with approximately 3% held by the top ten. The sample comprised blood. These receptors originate from a human donor with ulcerative colitis or Crohn's disease, or a healthy co-twin of an affected twin (not recorded which).

This chain joins TRBV6-2 or TRBV6-3 and TRBJ2-1; TCRdb designates TRBD1, a call that cannot be tested without DNA. The CDR3 length is 15 residues. Germline V gene sequence: CDR1 MNHEY, CDR2 SVGEGT. The CDR3 is CASSYPRGRGAEQFF.

V usage is TRBV5-1 and J usage is TRBJ1-6. This CDR3 region has 14 residues. Germline CDR1 is SGHRS and CDR2 is YFSETQ. CDR3 amino acids: CASSLVAYNSPLHF.

The chain uses TRBV5-1 and TRBJ2-1; without DNA, the TCRdb call of TRBD1 cannot be checked. Germline CDR1 and CDR2: SGHRS and YFSETQ. CDR3 size: 16 residues. The CDR3: CASSLTGGSSYNEQFF. Full variable domain (rest looked up from reference TRBV5-1 and TRBJ2-1): KAGVTQTPRYLIKTRGQQVTLSCSPISGHRSVSWYQQTPGQGLQFLFEYFSETQRNKGNFPGRFSGRQFSNSRSEMNVSTLELGDSALYLCASSLTGGSSYNEQFFGPGTRLTVL.

The CDR3 sequence is CASSLGQGASAYTF. V gene TRBV7-9 combines with J gene TRBJ1-2; TCRdb names TRBD1, which stays unverified in the absence of DNA. The CDR3 extends over 14 amino acids. The V gene's germline CDR1 is SEHNR and CDR2 FQNEAQ (reference sequence). The whole variable domain, filled in from reference TRBV7-9 and TRBJ1-2, reads DTGVSQNPRHKITKRGQNVTFRCDPISEHNRLYWYRQTLGQGPEFLTYFQNEAQLEKSRLLSDRFSAERPKGSFSTLEIQRTEQGDSAMYLCASSLGQGASAYTFGSGTRLTVV.

The chain employs TRBV24-1 and TRBJ2-1; TCRdb designates TRBD1, a call that cannot be tested without DNA. The CDR3 runs to 11 residues. CDR1 and CDR2 (germline): KGHDR, SFDVKD. CDR3 amino acids: CATSVGVEQFF.

The rearrangement uses TRBV20-1 and TRBJ2-7; the D call from TCRdb, TRBD2, cannot be confirmed without DNA. This CDR3 has 13 amino acids. Germline V gives CDR1 DFQATT, CDR2 SNEGSKA (reference sequence). The CDR3 here is CSARAPLGDEQYF.

V and J are TRBV20-1 and TRBJ2-1. Germline V CDR1 and CDR2: DFQATT, SNEGSKA (reference sequence). The CDR3 is 11 residues long. The CDR3 loop is CSANDYNEQFF.

V gene TRBV5-5 combines with J gene TRBJ1-2; TCRdb calls TRBD1, which cannot be checked without DNA. Per the germline V gene, CDR1 is SGHKS and CDR2 is YYEKEE (reference sequence). CDR3 size: 14 residues. CDR3: CASSFPGANYGYTF.

This chain uses TRBV28 with TRBJ2-3; TCRdb returns TRBD1, unconfirmable since there is no DNA. This CDR3 region has 17 residues. Per the germline V gene, CDR1 is MDHEN and CDR2 is SYDVKM. CDR3 residues: CASSLPGLGGSTDTQYF.

V gene TRBV12-5 combines with J gene TRBJ2-7; TCRdb proposes TRBD1, but this gene call is untestable without DNA. From germline, CDR1 is LGHNT and CDR2 FRNRAP. The CDR3 sequence is 13 residues long. The CDR3: CASGLQGADEQYF.

The V and J genes are TRBV5-1 and TRBJ1-3. Germline V lookup: CDR1 SGHRS, CDR2 YFSETQ. The CDR3 is made up of 15 amino acids. The CDR3 sequence: CASSSSSSSGNTIYF.

The chain employs TRBV12-3 or TRBV12-4 and TRBJ1-1; TCRdb gives TRBD1 as the D gene, but with no DNA this cannot be confirmed. This CDR3 comprises 15 residues. This chain's CDR3 is CASTPWTGGKTEAFF.

The rearrangement joins TRBV6-1 to TRBJ2-1; the D call of TRBD2 rests on TCRdb alone, since no DNA is present to check it. The CDR3 has 16 residues. Germline V gives CDR1 MNHNS, CDR2 SASEGT. The CDR3 sequence is CASSDSGRASYNEQFF.

The CDR3 reads CASSYGGGSYEQYF. The rearrangement links TRBV6-5 to TRBJ2-7. The germline V gene encodes CDR1 MNHEY and CDR2 SVGAGI. The CDR3 runs 14 residues.

V usage is TRBV7-9 and J usage is TRBJ2-5; TCRdb selects TRBD2, and the lack of DNA leaves this call unchecked. This CDR3 is built from 18 residues. CDR1 is SEHNR, CDR2 FQNEAQ, per germline (reference sequence). The CDR3 is CASSLWVAGTTMGETQYF.

This rearrangement joins TRBV10-3 to TRBJ2-1; the TCRdb call, TRBD2, lacks DNA for checking. Looked up from germline, CDR1 is ENHRY and CDR2 is SYGVKD. CDR3 length: 15 residues. The CDR3 region is CATTGLSGVYNEQFF.

The rearrangement uses TRBV7-2 and TRBJ2-7. The V gene's germline CDR1 is SGHTA and CDR2 FQGNSA. This CDR3 has 15 amino acids. CDR3 loop: CASSLKRPDTSEQYF.

This chain connects TRBV11-2 to TRBJ2-5; the TCRdb D gene call, TRBD1, has no DNA to confirm it. Germline CDR1 is SGHAT and CDR2 is FQNNGV. This CDR3 spans 16 amino acids. CDR3 in amino acids: CASSIQGALLEETQYF. The whole variable domain, filled in from reference TRBV11-2 and TRBJ2-5, reads EAGVAQSPRYKIIEKRQSVAFWCNPISGHATLYWYQQILGQGPKLLIQFQNNGVVDDSQLPKDRFSAERLKGVDSTLKIQPAKLEDSAVYLCASSIQGALLEETQYFGPGTRLLVL.

The chain links TRBV6-2 or TRBV6-3 to TRBJ1-5. Germline V gives CDR1 MNHEY, CDR2 SVGEGT. The CDR3 sequence is 16 residues long. The CDR3 region is CASSIGVERRNQPQHF.

This chain links TRBV6-5 with TRBJ1-2. This CDR3 contains 15 residues. Looked up from germline, CDR1 is MNHEY and CDR2 is SVGAGI. This CDR3 is CASSYSRAANYGYTF.

V and J are TRBV9 and TRBJ1-3; there is no DNA to check the TCRdb D call of TRBD1. This CDR3 has 14 residues. Germline V gene sequence: CDR1 SGDLS, CDR2 YYNGEE. This CDR3 reads CASSPRTARDTIYF.

The genes are TRBV6-2 or TRBV6-3 and TRBJ2-7; TCRdb designates TRBD1, a call that cannot be tested without DNA. CDR3 length: 17 residues. Per germline, CDR1 MNHEY and CDR2 SVGEGT. The CDR3 region is CASTTISTVLRHYEQYF.

V gene TRBV27 combines with J gene TRBJ2-1; without DNA, the TCRdb call of TRBD2 cannot be checked. This CDR3 contains 16 residues. Germline assignment: CDR1 MNHEY and CDR2 SMNVEV (reference sequence). The CDR3 sequence is CASSLVSGTLYNEQFF.

The V call is TRBV9, the J call TRBJ2-5; there is no DNA to check the TCRdb D call of TRBD1. This CDR3 comprises 15 residues. Per germline, CDR1 SGDLS and CDR2 YYNGEE. CDR3 loop: CASSVGQGAQETQYF.